This section outlines one TCR beta chain sequence together with its context. What it recognizes is unknown. Germline assignment: CDR1 ENHRY and CDR2 SYGVKD. The CDR3 is 13 amino acids. The junction had 0 bases not matched to a gene; V was cut back by 6 bases and J by 5 bases. This record belongs to a study of beta chain features in type 1 diabetes. Broader study findings: Insertions were fewer and deletions more numerous at VDJ junctions in type 1 diabetes patients.

The entirety of the isolated RNA underwent reverse transcription, so expressed TCRB transcripts were sequenced. Sequencing used immunoSEQ multiplex PCR; TCRdb keeps in-frame clones, though not all of them. The sample has some 150,000 clones, around 10% seen once. This TCR came from a man younger than 30 in good health. Source material: central memory CD4+ T cells from blood. The chain has TRBV10-3 and TRBJ2-1; 11 bases fit TRBD2. DNA for the CDR3: TGTGCCATCAGGACTAGCGGGGACAATGAGCAGTTCTTC. Translating gives CAIRTSGDNEQFF.